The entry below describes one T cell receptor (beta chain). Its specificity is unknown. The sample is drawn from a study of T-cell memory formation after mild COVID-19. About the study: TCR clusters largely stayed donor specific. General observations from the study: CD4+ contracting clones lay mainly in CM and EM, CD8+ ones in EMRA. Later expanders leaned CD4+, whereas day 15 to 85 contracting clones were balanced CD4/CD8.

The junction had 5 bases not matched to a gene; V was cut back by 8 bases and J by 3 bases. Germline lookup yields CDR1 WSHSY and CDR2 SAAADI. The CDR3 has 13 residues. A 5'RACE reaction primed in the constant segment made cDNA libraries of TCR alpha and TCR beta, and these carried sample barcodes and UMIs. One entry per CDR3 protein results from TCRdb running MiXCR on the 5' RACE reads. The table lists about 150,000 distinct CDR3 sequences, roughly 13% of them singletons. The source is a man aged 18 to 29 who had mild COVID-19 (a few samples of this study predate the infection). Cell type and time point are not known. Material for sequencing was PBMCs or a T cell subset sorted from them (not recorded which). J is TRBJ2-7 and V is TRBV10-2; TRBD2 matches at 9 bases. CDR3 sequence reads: CASLRGGFYEQYF. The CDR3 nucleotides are TGCGCCAGCCTGCGGGGGGGGTTCTACGAGCAGTACTTC.